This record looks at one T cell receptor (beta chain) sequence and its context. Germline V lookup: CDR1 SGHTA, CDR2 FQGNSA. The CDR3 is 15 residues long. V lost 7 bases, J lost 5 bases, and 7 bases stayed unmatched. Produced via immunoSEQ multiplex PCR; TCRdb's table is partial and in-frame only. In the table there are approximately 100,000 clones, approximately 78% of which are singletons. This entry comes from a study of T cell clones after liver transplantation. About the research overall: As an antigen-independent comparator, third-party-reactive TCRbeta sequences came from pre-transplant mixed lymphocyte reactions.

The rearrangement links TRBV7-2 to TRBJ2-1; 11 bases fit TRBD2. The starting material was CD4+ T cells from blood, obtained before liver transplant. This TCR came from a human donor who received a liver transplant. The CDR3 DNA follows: TGTGCCAGCACCGTGACTAGCGGGATAGACAATGAGCAGTTCTTC. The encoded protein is CASTVTSGIDNEQFF.